The rows below give T cell receptor beta chains drawn from one sample of a study of PD-1 blockade in classical Hodgkin lymphoma. Method: immunoSEQ multiplex PCR; TCRdb's copy keeps in-frame clones and lacks some. The table shows around 20,000 clones, with 80% occurring only once. Here the sequenced sample was peripheral blood mononuclear cells (PBMCs), taken before the fourth cycle of nivolumab. The receptors stem from a human donor with classical Hodgkin lymphoma. Each CDR3 is given with its conserved first and last residue. Fields, in order: V gene, J gene, CDR3 protein.

TRBV7-9	TRBJ1-4	CASSLGPEKLFF
TRBV7-9	TRBJ2-1	CASSRGTSGLSYNEQFF
TRBV4-1	TRBJ2-7	CASSQDGWYYEQYF
TRBV10-3	TRBJ2-5	CAIRAHRDSKETQYF
TRBV19	TRBJ1-5	CASNGFGGGNQPQHF
TRBV4-2	TRBJ2-5	CASSQEGVGGGQETQYF
TRBV19	TRBJ1-2	CASSGRGADYGYTF
TRBV5-1	TRBJ2-2	CANEPAGGTNTGELFF
TRBV7-9	TRBJ2-1	CASSLYLAGNNEQFF
TRBV7-9	TRBJ2-5	CASSLALWRYQETQYF
TRBV6-1	TRBJ1-2	CASSEDGQGAYGYTF
TRBV25-1	TRBJ2-6	CASSETTLNVLTF
TRBV5-4	TRBJ1-6	CASSLLGTGSPYNSPLHF
TRBV6-5	TRBJ1-6	CASRQGLGSPLHF
TRBV28	TRBJ1-2	CASSSSVRQTKGYGYTF
TRBV9	TRBJ2-1	CASSGGQGALGGFYNEQFF
TRBV9	TRBJ2-1	CASSVDASGGYTEQFF
TRBV30	TRBJ1-1	CAWSVLRGTEAFF
TRBV10-1	TRBJ2-1	CASSGLGRNEQFF
TRBV4-1	TRBJ2-7	CASSQDGSGRALSYEQYF
TRBV6-1	TRBJ1-2	CASSADNLFPGYTF
TRBV6-6	TRBJ1-3	CASSYAAGGWDTIYF
TRBV10-1	TRBJ2-2	CASSAGTLTGELFF
TRBV20-1	TRBJ2-1	CSASGGGEQFF
TRBV27	TRBJ1-2	CASSKGQGGYTF
TRBV9	TRBJ2-3	CASSVGLAGADTQYF
TRBV27	TRBJ1-6	CASSLFGQGHSPLHF
TRBV27	TRBJ2-7	CASSTIRLGSTEQYF
TRBV7-7	TRBJ2-1	CASSLGSSSYNEQFF
TRBV5-1	TRBJ1-1	CASSWNRGKNTEAFF
TRBV27	TRBJ1-1	CASRLTRGFAEAFF
TRBV11-2	TRBJ1-2	CASSRLSGDYGYTF
TRBV7-2	TRBJ2-3	CASSSRGSDTQYF
TRBV5-6	TRBJ1-4	CASSFRSPNEKLFF
TRBV12-5	TRBJ2-7	CASGTNYEQYF
TRBV5-8	TRBJ1-5	CASSLHDSNQPQHF
TRBV30	TRBJ2-1	CAWSFRVSSGRASQFF
TRBV7-2	TRBJ2-2	CASSLSGMNTGELFF
TRBV5-1	TRBJ2-3	CASSYRTGTDTQYF
TRBV9	.	CASGAGGVEQYF